The 10 T cell receptor beta chains listed next were all sequenced from one sample in a study of blood T cell repertoires in COVID-19. TCRdb's table, derived via immunoSEQ multiplex PCR, lists solely in-frame clones and lacks some. The sample consists of about 140,000 clones, over 60% of them appearing once. Sequenced: peripheral blood. The receptors come from a man in his fifties or sixties with acute or convalescent COVID-19.

This clone appeared once. The chain is built from TRBV3-1 (or the pseudogene TRBV3-2) and TRBJ1-1; maybe TRBD1 (5 bases). The germline V gene encodes CDR1 LGHDT and CDR2 YNNKEL (reference sequence). The CDR3 is 17 residues long. V was clipped by 4 bases and J by 1 base, with 19 bases between them. CDR3 residues: CASSPRPGLRANTEAFF. CDR3 DNA sequence: TGTGCCAGCAGCCCCCGACCGGGACTGCGGGCGAACACTGAAGCTTTCTTT.

As DNA, the CDR3 is TGCGCCAGCAGCTTGGGACAGGGGACCAATCAGCCCCAGCATTTT. This gives the protein CASSLGQGTNQPQHF. V usage is TRBV5-1 and J usage is TRBJ1-5; 8 nucleotides agree with TRBD1. This CDR3 contains 15 residues. The V and J ends lost 0 bases and 3 bases, in that order; junction bases with no gene match: 2. CDR1 SGHRS and CDR2 YFSETQ come from the germline V gene.

J is TRBJ1-1 and V is TRBV7-2; D possibly corresponds to TRBD1 (5 bases). CDR1 is SGHTA and CDR2 is FQGNSA in the germline V gene. Trimming removed 4 bases at V and 6 bases at J, with 12 bases between. The CDR3 consists of 13 residues. CDR3: CASSSFPGSEAFF. The CDR3 region has the DNA TGTGCCAGCAGCTCTTTTCCAGGGTCTGAAGCTTTCTTT.

The rearrangement links TRBV30 to TRBJ1-2; 9 bases fit TRBD1. The CDR3 spans 12 residues. Per germline, CDR1 GTSNPN and CDR2 SVGIG (reference sequence). CDR3 DNA: TGTGGACAGGGGGATATCGACTATGGCTACACCTTC. Encoded protein: CGQGDIDYGYTF.

J is TRBJ1-1 and V is TRBV3-1 (or the pseudogene TRBV3-2); D unresolved. Trimming shortened V by 6 bases and J by 2 bases, and 4 bases separated the two germline ends. CDR1 is LGHDT, CDR2 YNNKEL, per germline (reference sequence). CDR3 length equals 11 residues. The CDR3 sequence is CASSLNTEAFF. CDR3 coding DNA: TGTGCCAGCAGTCTCAACACTGAAGCTTTCTTT.

V and J are TRBV6-6 and TRBJ2-5, with D unresolved. This CDR3 spans 12 amino acids. The germline gives CDR1 MNHNY, CDR2 SVGAGI (reference sequence). Trimming removed 2 bases from V and 4 bases from J, with 5 bases in between. The CDR3 loop is CASSYGLETQYF. DNA of the CDR3: TGTGCCAGCAGTTACGGCTTAGAGACCCAGTACTTC.

The genes are TRBV11-2 and TRBJ2-5; TRBD2 matches 7 bases. The CDR3 is made up of 14 amino acids. With V trimmed by 2 bases and J by 3 bases, 3 bases remained unmatched. CDR1 SGHAT and CDR2 FQNNGV come from the germline V gene. The CDR3 coding sequence is TGTGCCAGCAGCTTACAGGGAGGGAAAGAGACCCAGTACTTC. Protein: CASSLQGGKETQYF.

The chain recombines TRBV6-5 with TRBJ1-2; TRBD1 matches 8 bases. Germline values: CDR1 MNHEY, CDR2 SVGAGI. J gave up 4 bases and V 10 bases, and 2 bases lay outside the gene matches. The CDR3 consists of 11 residues. CDR3 bases: TGTGCCACCGGACAGGGCTATGGCTACACCTTC. Its translation: CATGQGYGYTF.

V is TRBV12-3 or TRBV12-4 and J is TRBJ2-1; TRBD1 aligns across 8 bases. The CDR3 runs 12 residues. With 6 bases clipped from V and 7 bases from J, the junction kept 2 bases outside the gene matches. The CDR3 DNA follows: TGTGCCAGCAGGGACAGGGTTAATGAGCAGTTCTTC. It encodes CASRDRVNEQFF.

This chain uses TRBV18 with TRBJ2-5; D is possibly TRBD1 (7 bases). Germline CDR1 KGHSH, CDR2 LQKENI. CDR3 length: 14 amino acids. Trimming pared 5 bases from V and 5 bases from J, leaving 15 bases between. The DNA for the CDR3 is TGTGCCAGCTCATCGAGACAGGGAGGCGAGACCCAGTACTTC. Translating gives CASSSRQGGETQYF. Full variable domain (outside the CDR3, taken from reference TRBV18 and TRBJ2-5): NAGVMQNPRHLVRRRGQEARLRCSPMKGHSHVYWYRQLPEEGLKFMVYLQKENIIDESGMPKERFSAEFPKEGPSILRIQQVVRGDSAAYFCASSSRQGGETQYFGPGTRLLVL.